The 26 T cell receptor beta chains in this list originate from one sample, sequenced in a study of blood T cell repertoires in COVID-19. Here immunoSEQ multiplex PCR was the method, and the copy in TCRdb shows in-frame clones only, minus some. The sample carries fewer than 250,000 clones, roughly 80% recorded once. Sequencing was performed on peripheral blood. All receptors come from a man between 60 and 75 years old with acute or convalescent COVID-19.

The chain employs TRBV2 and TRBJ2-3; 12 bases agree with TRBD2. The germline V gene encodes CDR1 SNHLY and CDR2 FYNNEI. The V segment lost 7 bases and the J segment 4 bases; nucleotides outside the gene matches: 12. There are 17 residues in the CDR3. The CDR3 region is CASTGRLRLAGADTQYF. CDR3 coding DNA: TGTGCCAGCACTGGCCGATTGAGACTAGCGGGGGCAGATACGCAGTATTTT.

The sample holds one count of this clone. The rearrangement links TRBV2 to TRBJ2-1; 8 bases are shared with TRBD2. The CDR3 contains 15 residues. The J segment lost 6 bases and the V segment lost 10 bases, leaving 14 bases of the junction unmatched. In germline, CDR1 is SNHLY, CDR2 FYNNEI. The CDR3 reads CATRPGLDIRNEQFF. CDR3 nucleotides: TGTGCCACCCGACCGGGACTAGATATTCGCAATGAGCAGTTCTTC.

About this clone: The sample carries other DNA sequences with the same CDR3. The chain recombines TRBV9 with TRBJ2-1; 9 positions agree with TRBD2. Trimming cost V 3 bases and J 0 bases; bases outside gene matches: 1. This CDR3 has 15 amino acids. Germline V gene data show CDR1 as SGDLS and CDR2 as YYNGEE. The CDR3 DNA sequence: TGTGCCAGCAGCGCGCGGGGGGGCTCCTACAATGAGCAGTTCTTC. Translating it yields CASSARGGSYNEQFF.

The V and J genes are TRBV7-2 and TRBJ1-1; 7 bases are a match to TRBD1. Per the germline V gene, CDR1 is SGHTA and CDR2 is FQGNSA. The CDR3 extends over 15 amino acids. Trimming at V came to 5 bases and at J to 1 base, leaving 7 bases not matched to a gene. The CDR3 nucleotides are TGTGCCAGCAGCACAAGGACAGGAACGAACACTGAAGCTTTCTTT. Translated, it gives CASSTRTGTNTEAFF.

The rearrangement uses TRBV3-1 (or the pseudogene TRBV3-2) and TRBJ1-5, with a weak D call TRBD1 (6 bases). There are 17 residues in the CDR3. The V gene lost 0 bases and the J gene lost 4 bases, with 16 bases spanning the gap. The germline CDR1 and CDR2 sequences are LGHDT and YNNKEL (reference sequence). As DNA, the CDR3 is TGTGCCAGCAGCCAAGACCCTTACCGGACAGTTAATCAGCCCCAGCATTTT. Its translation: CASSQDPYRTVNQPQHF.

This rearrangement joins TRBV11-2 to TRBJ2-3; D is ambiguous. The CDR3 loop spans 13 amino acids. Germline-derived CDR1 and CDR2 are SGHAT and FQNNGV. V was cut by 6 bases and J by 4 bases, with 11 bases left in between. CDR3 residues: CASRIGGADTQYF. In nucleotides, the CDR3 is TGTGCCAGCAGGATAGGCGGCGCAGATACGCAGTATTTT.

This clone was observed many times. The gene calls are TRBV6-2 or TRBV6-3 and TRBJ1-2; 7 bases map to TRBD1. Germline V gives CDR1 MNHEY, CDR2 SVGEGT. V shed 2 bases, J shed 5 bases, and the junction held 5 bases outside the gene matches. The CDR3 contains 14 residues. DNA for the CDR3: TGTGCCAGCAGTTACCTGGGACAGATGTATGGCTACACCTTC. Its translation is CASSYLGQMYGYTF.

The gene calls are TRBV6-1 and TRBJ2-1, with 11 positions matching TRBD1. V dropped 0 bases and J dropped 13; count of bases not matched to a gene: 8. The CDR3 is made up of 15 amino acids. Germline V gives CDR1 MNHNS, CDR2 SASEGT. In DNA form, the CDR3 reads TGTGCCAGCAGTGAAGCCCCCGGGACAGGGGGGGACCAGTTCTTC. Translated: CASSEAPGTGGDQFF.

The chain has TRBV9 and TRBJ2-1; 8 nucleotides match TRBD2. The CDR3 spans 15 residues. V gave up 0 bases and J gave up 8 bases; unmatched junction bases: 7. Looked up from germline, CDR1 is SGDLS and CDR2 is YYNGEE. CDR3 in DNA: TGTGCCAGCAGCGTAGCGGGAGGGCCGGTTGATGAGCAGTTCTTC. The encoded protein is CASSVAGGPVDEQFF. The full variable domain, rest sourced from reference TRBV9 and TRBJ2-1, is DSGVTQTPKHLITATGQRVTLRCSPRSGDLSVYWYQQSLDQGLQFLIQYYNGEERAKGNILERFSAQQFPDLHSELNLSSLELGDSALYFCASSVAGGPVDEQFFGPGTRLTVL.

This clone was recorded once. A junction end diverges from the germline sequence, so it may reflect a read error. V gene TRBV6-2 or TRBV6-3 combines with J gene TRBJ2-3; 9 nucleotides align to TRBD1. The CDR3 runs to 17 residues. Germline CDR1 and CDR2: MNHEY and SVGEGT. The chain's CDR3 is CASSYSPLDRGTDTQYF. The CDR3 region has the DNA TGTGCCAGCAGCTACTCCCCCCTGGACAGGGGTACAGATACGCAGTATTTT.

This clone has just one count. V is TRBV6-2 or TRBV6-3 and J is TRBJ2-1; 7 bases align to TRBD1. The CDR3 is made up of 14 amino acids. The V segment lost 5 bases and the J segment 2 bases; nucleotides outside the gene matches: 3. Germline CDR1 MNHEY, CDR2 SVGEGT. The DNA for the CDR3 is TGTGCCAGCAGTCGACAGGGCGCCTACAATGAGCAGTTCTTC. Translation gives CASSRQGAYNEQFF.

V is TRBV30 and J is TRBJ1-2; no clear D. Trimming pared 2 bases from V and 2 bases from J, leaving 9 bases between. Looked up from germline, CDR1 is GTSNPN and CDR2 is SVGIG (reference sequence). The CDR3 runs to 13 residues. The DNA for the CDR3 is TGTGCCTGGAGTCGTACGGGAAACTATGGCTACACCTTC. Protein sequence: CAWSRTGNYGYTF.

This clone was recorded once. The chain recombines TRBV3-1 (or the pseudogene TRBV3-2) with TRBJ2-7; the match to TRBD2 covers 10 bases. J lost 6 bases, V lost 3 bases, and 14 bases had no gene match. CDR3 length: 17 amino acids. CDR1 LGHDT and CDR2 YNNKEL come from the germline V gene (reference sequence). CDR3 sequence reads: CASSQVLGASGSIEQYF. CDR3 DNA: TGTGCCAGCAGCCAGGTCCTCGGGGCTAGCGGGAGCATCGAGCAGTACTTC.

The V and J genes are TRBV7-9 and TRBJ2-1; 13 bases fit TRBD2. CDR1 SEHNR and CDR2 FQNEAQ come from the germline V gene (reference sequence). The J segment lost 12 bases and the V segment lost 5 bases, leaving 16 bases of the junction unmatched. The CDR3 has 17 residues. The CDR3 DNA is TGTGCCAGCAGCCGACTAGCGGGGGGTCTCTTGTCTAAACCGCAGTTCTTC. Translation gives CASSRLAGGLLSKPQFF.

The chain links TRBV12-5 to TRBJ1-6; TRBD1 is a possible D gene (5 bases). V lost 1 base and J lost 1, with 14 bases in between. The length of the CDR3 is 18 residues. Germline V gives CDR1 LGHNT, CDR2 FRNRAP. CDR3 in amino acids: CASGLGGRGGSYNSPLHF. The CDR3 DNA reads TGTGCTAGTGGTTTGGGAGGTCGGGGGGGATCCTATAATTCACCCCTCCACTTT. The full variable domain, rest sourced from reference TRBV12-5 and TRBJ1-6, is DARVTQTPRHKVTEMGQEVTMRCQPILGHNTVFWYRQTMMQGLELLAYFRNRAPLDDSGMPKDRFSAEMPDATLATLKIQPSEPRDSAVYFCASGLGGRGGSYNSPLHFGNGTRLTVT.

V is TRBV7-3 and J is TRBJ2-3; the D gene is possibly TRBD2 (6 bases). The germline CDR1 and CDR2 sequences are SGHTA and FQGTGA. This CDR3 is built from 15 residues. The ends were cut back, 4 bases at V and 4 bases at J, with 15 bases in the middle. CDR3 sequence (DNA): TGTGCCAGCAGCTCGGGCGAGGGGAGGCCAGATACGCAGTATTTT. Protein sequence: CASSSGEGRPDTQYF.

The V gene is TRBV30, the J gene TRBJ1-4; weak D call: TRBD1 (5 bases). V was cut by 3 bases and J by 8 bases, with 7 bases left in between. This CDR3 is 11 amino acids long. The germline V gene has CDR1 GTSNPN and CDR2 SVGIG (reference sequence). The CDR3, as DNA: TGTGCCTGGAGCCAGGGAGAAAAACTGTTTTTT. Translated, it gives CAWSQGEKLFF.

The chain joins TRBV6-5 to TRBJ1-2; TRBD1 aligns across 8 bases. The V segment lost 2 bases and the J segment 5 bases; nucleotides outside the gene matches: 1. This CDR3 has 13 amino acids. The V gene's germline CDR1 is MNHEY and CDR2 SVGAGI. CDR3 amino acids: CASSYRTGYGYTF. The CDR3 DNA reads TGTGCCAGCAGTTACAGGACAGGGTATGGCTACACCTTC.

The J gene is TRBJ2-2, the V gene TRBV19, with 7 bases that match TRBD1. The V gene's germline CDR1 is LNHDA and CDR2 SQIVND (reference sequence). V shed 6 bases, J shed 5 bases, and the junction held 9 bases outside the gene matches. This CDR3 region has 15 residues. This CDR3 reads CASRKPGQNTGELFF. The DNA of the CDR3 is TGTGCCAGTAGGAAACCGGGACAGAATACCGGGGAGCTGTTTTTT. Drawing the rest from reference TRBV19 and TRBJ2-2, the complete variable domain is DGGITQSPKYLFRKEGQNVTLSCEQNLNHDAMYWYRQDPGQGLRLIYYSQIVNDFQKGDIAEGYSVSREKKESFPLTVTSAQKNPTAFYLCASRKPGQNTGELFFGEGSRLTVL.

The chain couples TRBV10-3 to TRBJ1-6; 8 positions match TRBD1. The CDR3 consists of 13 residues. V was pared by 6 bases and J by 10 bases, with 5 bases of the junction left unmatched. Germline lookup yields CDR1 ENHRY and CDR2 SYGVKD. Written as DNA, the CDR3 is TGTGCCATCAGGGACAGGGATAGATCACCCCTCCACTTT. Residues: CAIRDRDRSPLHF.

The V call is TRBV7-3, the J call TRBJ2-3; the D is unclear. V lost 5 bases and J lost 0, with 9 bases in between. Germline lookup yields CDR1 SGHTA and CDR2 FQGTGA. The CDR3 is made up of 14 amino acids. Here the CDR3 DNA reads TGTGCCAGCAGCCCCTCCTTGAGCACAGATACGCAGTATTTT. Protein sequence: CASSPSLSTDTQYF.

In regard to this clone: A junction end diverges from the germline sequence, so it may reflect a read error. This chain uses TRBV5-5 with TRBJ1-1; 9 nucleotides line up with TRBD1. The germline CDR1 and CDR2 sequences are SGHKS and YYEKEE (reference sequence). This CDR3 is built from 13 residues. CDR3 in DNA: TGTGCCAGCAGCTTGGGGGACAGGGCCCCGAGGGGCTTT. It yields the protein CASSLGDRAPRGF.

The chain is built from TRBV19 and TRBJ1-6, with D tentatively TRBD1 (6 bases). The CDR3 covers 13 residues. V lost 5 bases, J lost 7 bases, and 9 bases lay in between. The germline V gene has CDR1 LNHDA and CDR2 SQIVND (reference sequence). The CDR3, as DNA: TGTGCCAGTAGTGATACAGGGAATTCACCCCTCCACTTT. This gives the protein CASSDTGNSPLHF.

The chain links TRBV9 to TRBJ1-1, with 9 bases aligning to TRBD1. Germline CDR1 is SGDLS and CDR2 is YYNGEE. Trimming cost V 0 bases and J 6 bases; bases outside gene matches: 6. The CDR3 loop spans 15 amino acids. The chain's CDR3 is CASSVVGQGSAEAFF. CDR3 nucleotide sequence: TGTGCCAGCAGCGTAGTGGGACAGGGTTCCGCTGAAGCTTTCTTT.

V usage is TRBV3-1 (or the pseudogene TRBV3-2) and J usage is TRBJ2-3, with D tentatively TRBD2 (7 bases). Germline assignment: CDR1 LGHDT and CDR2 YNNKEL (reference sequence). The CDR3 extends over 15 amino acids. Trimming cost V 3 bases and J 5 bases, with 15 bases left between them. The CDR3 loop is CASSHRGGGLDTQYF. CDR3 bases: TGTGCCAGCAGCCATCGCGGCGGGGGCTTAGATACGCAGTATTTT.

The V and J genes are TRBV2 and TRBJ1-1, with D perhaps matching TRBD1 (6 bases). The CDR3 length is 14 residues. Germline V CDR1 and CDR2: SNHLY, FYNNEI. V gave up 3 bases and J gave up 5 bases, with 13 bases separating them. This CDR3 is CASSEYRARTEAFF. The DNA of the CDR3 is TGTGCCAGCAGTGAGTACAGGGCGAGAACTGAAGCTTTCTTT.